This T cell receptor beta chain is drawn from a study of blood T cell repertoires in COVID-19. On the study more broadly: PBMCs, B-cell-depleted T cells, or T cells provided the cDNA or gDNA that made up the material.

In the original processing: Amplification of reference gene primers was used by the study to estimate nucleated cell counts. Sequenced by immunoSEQ multiplex PCR; TCRdb stores in-frame clones only, minus some. V, J and clone size were drawn from that table, and D and trimming were deduced from the DNA. The table lists nearly 95,000 clones, roughly 80% of them singletons, with roughly 15% in the top ten. CDR1 and CDR2 (germline): SGHVS, FQNEAQ. The CDR3 runs to 16 residues. Unmatched junction bases numbered 5, after V lost 2 bases and J lost 4 bases. This clonotype originated in a human donor in a cohort sampled during active COVID-19. This rearrangement joins TRBV7-8 to TRBJ1-3; 10 nucleotides align to TRBD1. The specimen was peripheral blood. This chain's CDR3 is CASSLPGTGEGNTIYF. CDR3 DNA: TGTGCCAGCAGCTTACCCGGGACAGGGGAGGGAAACACCATATATTTT.